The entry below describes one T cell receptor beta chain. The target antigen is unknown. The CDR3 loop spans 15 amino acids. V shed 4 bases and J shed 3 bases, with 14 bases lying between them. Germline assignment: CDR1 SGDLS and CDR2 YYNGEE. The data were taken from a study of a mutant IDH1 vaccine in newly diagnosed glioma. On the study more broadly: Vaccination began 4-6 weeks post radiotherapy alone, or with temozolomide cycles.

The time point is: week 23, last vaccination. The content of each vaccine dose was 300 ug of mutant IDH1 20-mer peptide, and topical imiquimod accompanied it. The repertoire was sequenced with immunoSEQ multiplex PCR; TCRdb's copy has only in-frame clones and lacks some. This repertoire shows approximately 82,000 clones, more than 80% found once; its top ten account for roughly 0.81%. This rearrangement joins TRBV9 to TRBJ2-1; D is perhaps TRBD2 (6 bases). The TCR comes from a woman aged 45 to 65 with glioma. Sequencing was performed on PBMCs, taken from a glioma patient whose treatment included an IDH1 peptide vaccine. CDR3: CASSSRLVGYNEQFF. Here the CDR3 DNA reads TGTGCCAGCAGCTCTCGACTAGTCGGCTACAATGAGCAGTTCTTC.